The 28 T cell receptor beta chains reported below all come from one sample, sequenced in a study of blood T cell repertoires in COVID-19. Libraries were prepared by immunoSEQ multiplex PCR; TCRdb keeps only in-frame clonotypes and omits some of them. The sample has about 62,000 clones; roughly 92% are singletons. The sequencing sample was made of peripheral blood. The receptors derive from a human donor in a cohort sampled during active COVID-19.

This chain links TRBV6-5 with TRBJ2-7; tentatively, D is TRBD2 (6 bases). V lost 6 bases, J lost 2 bases, and 11 bases lay in between. CDR1 is MNHEY, CDR2 SVGAGI, per germline. The CDR3 totals 13 residues. The CDR3 DNA reads TGTGCCAGCAGATTTTCGGGAGCCTACGAGCAGTACTTC. Translating gives CASRFSGAYEQYF.

The J gene is TRBJ1-2, the V gene TRBV5-5, with D possibly TRBD1 on 5 matching bases. V shed 4 bases and J shed 5 bases, with 15 bases lying between them. The CDR3 contains 14 residues. Germline loops: CDR1 SGHKS, CDR2 YYEKEE (reference sequence). CDR3 bases: TGTGCCAGCAGCCCCGATTCGGGGGGATATGGCTACACCTTC. Translated, it gives CASSPDSGGYGYTF.

The chain links TRBV4-2 to TRBJ2-3, with 7 bases identical to TRBD2. V trimming: 4 bases; J trimming: 0 bases; junction bases outside the gene matches: 7. There are 16 residues in the CDR3. The germline gives CDR1 LGHNA, CDR2 YNFKEQ. CDR3 DNA: TGTGCCAGCAGCCGCCCTAGCGGAGAGAGCACAGATACGCAGTATTTT. It translates to CASSRPSGESTDTQYF.

CDR3 protein: CASSLRVSYEQYF. The CDR3 DNA reads as TGTGCCAGCTCTCTACGGGTGTCGTACGAGCAGTACTTC. The V gene is TRBV19, the J gene TRBJ2-7; unclear D gene. The CDR3 runs to 13 residues. The germline CDR1 and CDR2 sequences are LNHDA and SQIVND (reference sequence). V lost 9 bases to trimming and J lost 4 bases, with 16 bases between them.

The V gene is TRBV10-3, the J gene TRBJ1-2, with 7 bases fitting TRBD1. Per the germline V gene, CDR1 is ENHRY and CDR2 is SYGVKD. V dropped 10 bases and J dropped 2; count of bases not matched to a gene: 19. CDR3 length: 17 residues. This CDR3 reads CATWDLSRGISNYGYTF. Written as DNA, the CDR3 is TGTGCCACGTGGGATCTGTCCAGGGGGATTTCAAACTATGGCTACACCTTC.

This chain connects TRBV28 to TRBJ2-4; D is possibly TRBD1 (8 bases). Germline V gene data show CDR1 as MDHEN and CDR2 as SYDVKM. The V end was cut by 7 bases, the J end by 1 base, with 11 bases between. The CDR3 consists of 14 residues. The CDR3 spells CASIQGGAKNIQYF. Written as DNA, the CDR3 is TGTGCCAGCATACAGGGGGGGGCCAAAAACATTCAGTACTTC.

The V and J genes are TRBV6-6 and TRBJ1-1; D not resolved. V shed 5 bases and J shed 1 base, with 5 bases lying between them. Germline lookup yields CDR1 MNHNY and CDR2 SVGAGI (reference sequence). This CDR3 is built from 12 residues. Written as DNA, the CDR3 is TGTGCCAGCAGTAGACAGAACACTGAAGCTTTCTTT. Translation gives CASSRQNTEAFF.

The chain recombines TRBV30 with TRBJ2-5, with unresolved D. The germline gives CDR1 GTSNPN, CDR2 SVGIG (reference sequence). V was pared by 2 bases and J by 7 bases, with 17 bases between. The CDR3 totals 14 residues. DNA for the CDR3: TGTGCCTGGAGTAAAGAAAGCCGTCTCGGGACCCAGTACTTC. It encodes CAWSKESRLGTQYF.

The chain links TRBV11-2 to TRBJ2-5, with D maybe TRBD2 (6 bases). V was trimmed by 3 bases and J by 1 base, leaving 6 bases between them. The CDR3 covers 13 residues. Germline V gives CDR1 SGHAT, CDR2 FQNNGV. Written as DNA, the CDR3 is TGTGCCAGCAGCTTCGGGGGCCAAGAGACCCAGTACTTC. It encodes CASSFGGQETQYF.

The chain uses TRBV12-3 or TRBV12-4 and TRBJ1-2; D remains ambiguous. V was pared by 7 bases and J by 4 bases, with 13 bases between. The CDR3 sequence is 13 residues long. For the CDR3, the DNA is TGTGCCAGCAACCTGGGAGTCGGCTATGGCTACACCTTC. Amino acids: CASNLGVGYGYTF.

The rearrangement uses TRBV4-1 and TRBJ2-7, with 7 bases identical to TRBD1. Trimming at V came to 4 bases and at J to 3 bases, leaving 6 bases not matched to a gene. CDR1 and CDR2 from the germline V gene are MGHRA and YSYEKL. This CDR3 is built from 14 residues. Here the CDR3 DNA reads TGCGCCAGCAGCCTCCTCAGGGGGAACTACGAGCAGTACTTC. This gives the protein CASSLLRGNYEQYF.

The chain has TRBV23-1 and TRBJ2-4; D is possibly TRBD2 (7 bases). TRBV23-1 falls under the ORF class, with uncertain function. The CDR3 is 17 residues long. V gave up 0 bases and J gave up 0 bases, with 12 bases separating them. In DNA form, the CDR3 reads TGCGCCAGCAGTCAATCGGGGGGGGCAGGAGCCAAAAACATTCAGTACTTC. Protein sequence: CASSQSGGAGAKNIQYF.

The chain links TRBV30 to TRBJ2-3; maybe TRBD2 (5 bases). Germline loops: CDR1 GTSNPN, CDR2 SVGIG (reference sequence). The CDR3 totals 13 residues. V was clipped by 2 bases and J by 6 bases, with 12 bases between them. CDR3 coding DNA: TGTGCCTGGAGTACTTCGGGGTCCGATACGCAGTATTTT. This gives the protein CAWSTSGSDTQYF.

This clone was detected once. This chain uses TRBV4-3 with TRBJ1-4; D unclear. Trimming stripped 0 bases from V and 10 bases from J, with 12 bases between. CDR3 length: 14 amino acids. Germline V CDR1 and CDR2: LGHNA, YSLEER. This CDR3 is CASSQERLRGKLFF. The DNA of the CDR3 is TGCGCCAGCAGCCAAGAGCGCTTACGGGGAAAACTGTTTTTT.

This chain joins TRBV10-3 and TRBJ1-5; 8 bases match TRBD1. The CDR3 covers 17 residues. V shed 0 bases and J 4 bases; nucleotides not matched to a gene: 8. Germline CDR1 reads ENHRY; CDR2 reads SYGVKD. In DNA form, the CDR3 reads TGTGCCATCAGTGAGTCGAATCCGGGACAGGCTAATCAGCCCCAGCATTTT. Protein product: CAISESNPGQANQPQHF.

V gene TRBV2 combines with J gene TRBJ2-7; TRBD1 agrees at 8 bases. CDR3 length: 13 amino acids. Trimming at V came to 6 bases and at J to 0 bases, leaving 1 base not matched to a gene. Germline V gene sequence: CDR1 SNHLY, CDR2 FYNNEI. In DNA, the CDR3 is TGTGCCAGCAGGGACAGGGCCTCCTACGAGCAGTACTTC. Translation: CASRDRASYEQYF.

A note on this clone: Other DNA variants within this sample encode the same CDR3. This chain joins TRBV4-1 and TRBJ2-3; weak D call: TRBD1 (5 bases). V lost 1 base to trimming and J lost 5 bases, with 19 bases between them. CDR1 is MGHRA and CDR2 is YSYEKL in the germline V gene. The CDR3 runs to 17 residues. The CDR3 here is CASSQGRRQGVRDTQYF. Here the CDR3 DNA reads TGCGCCAGCAGCCAAGGACGACGTCAAGGGGTTCGAGATACGCAGTATTTT.

The chain has TRBV30 and TRBJ2-2; 8 bases are shared with TRBD2. J was trimmed by 4 bases and V by 2 bases; bases with no gene match: 6. The CDR3 has 15 amino acids. Germline loops: CDR1 GTSNPN, CDR2 SVGIG (reference sequence). The CDR3: CAWSRLAGGTGELFF. The CDR3 region has the DNA TGTGCCTGGAGTCGTTTGGCGGGAGGCACCGGGGAGCTGTTTTTT.

This chain links TRBV3-1 (or the pseudogene TRBV3-2) with TRBJ2-2; tentative D call: TRBD2 (6 bases). The CDR3 totals 16 residues. Germline CDR1 LGHDT, CDR2 YNNKEL (reference sequence). Trimming stripped 4 bases from V and 8 bases from J, with 20 bases between. CDR3 in amino acids: CASSPLAGQMLGELFF. The CDR3 region has the DNA TGTGCCAGCAGCCCCCTGGCGGGGCAAATGTTGGGGGAGCTGTTTTTT.

The chain couples TRBV7-9 to TRBJ2-7, with 9 bases matching TRBD2. Unmatched junction bases numbered 12, after V lost 6 bases and J lost 6 bases. CDR1 and CDR2 (germline): SEHNR, FQNEAQ (reference sequence). The CDR3 totals 15 residues. The CDR3 here is CASRQGLAGASEQYF. In DNA, the CDR3 is TGTGCCAGCAGACAAGGTTTAGCGGGAGCGTCCGAGCAGTACTTC.

CDR3 DNA: TGTGCCAGCAGTGAGGGGGGGGGCTCAGATACGCAGTATTTT. This encodes CASSEGGGSDTQYF. The V call is TRBV6-4, the J call TRBJ2-3; possible D gene TRBD2, 7 bases. Trimming stripped 3 bases from V and 4 bases from J, with 11 bases between. This CDR3 spans 14 amino acids. Germline loops: CDR1 MRHNA, CDR2 SNTAGT.

This rearrangement joins TRBV7-2 to TRBJ2-7, with 8 positions matching TRBD2. The V gene's germline CDR1 is SGHTA and CDR2 FQGNSA. The trim removed 1 base at V and 6 bases at J, leaving 8 bases unmatched. The CDR3 consists of 15 residues. DNA of the CDR3: TGTGCCAGCAGCTTAGACCCGGGAGGGATGATCGAGCAGTACTTC. As protein: CASSLDPGGMIEQYF.

The rearrangement uses TRBV5-5 and TRBJ1-2; D is unresolved. CDR3 length equals 13 residues. Trimming cost V 0 bases and J 8 bases, with 11 bases left between them. Germline V lookup: CDR1 SGHKS, CDR2 YYEKEE (reference sequence). DNA for the CDR3: TGTGCCAGCAGCTTGGATCCTCAGGCGGGCTACACCTTC. Translated, it gives CASSLDPQAGYTF. Supplemented by reference TRBV5-5 and TRBJ1-2, the full variable domain reads DAGVTQSPTHLIKTRGQQVTLRCSPISGHKSVSWYQQVLGQGPQFIFQYYEKEERGRGNFPDRFSARQFPNYSSELNVNALLLGDSALYLCASSLDPQAGYTFGSGTRLTVV.

The chain couples TRBV7-9 to TRBJ2-2; 9 bases match TRBD1. The J segment lost 2 bases and the V segment lost 4 bases, leaving 8 bases of the junction unmatched. The CDR3 covers 17 residues. Germline V CDR1 and CDR2: SEHNR, FQNEAQ (reference sequence). The CDR3 reads CASSSRGQGINTGELFF. CDR3 in DNA: TGTGCCAGCAGCTCGCGGGGACAGGGTATTAACACCGGGGAGCTGTTTTTT.

The chain joins TRBV7-8 to TRBJ1-6; 7 nucleotides match TRBD1. Germline V CDR1 and CDR2: SGHVS, FQNEAQ. V lost 1 base, J lost 9 bases, and 0 bases stayed unmatched. The CDR3 has 13 amino acids. Here the CDR3 DNA reads TGTGCCAGCAGCTTAGGACAGGGTTCACCCCTCCACTTT. Translated: CASSLGQGSPLHF.

The chain is built from TRBV7-2 and TRBJ2-1; 13 bases are shared with TRBD2. This CDR3 spans 17 amino acids. From germline, CDR1 is SGHTA and CDR2 FQGNSA. V lost 3 bases to trimming and J lost 9 bases; unmatched junction nucleotides: 11. The CDR3 loop is CASSFRRLAGGTGEQFF. DNA for the CDR3: TGTGCCAGCAGCTTCCGGAGACTAGCGGGGGGAACGGGTGAGCAGTTCTTC.

The genes are TRBV7-9 and TRBJ1-4, with a possible D match to TRBD1 (6 bases). Germline CDR1 and CDR2: SEHNR and FQNEAQ (reference sequence). Between the trimmed V and J ends, which lost 2 bases and 4 bases, there was a span of 8 bases. This CDR3 contains 14 residues. CDR3 DNA: TGTGCCAGCAGCTTAACAGGGTTTAATGAAAAACTGTTTTTT. Encoded protein: CASSLTGFNEKLFF. The full variable domain, its missing parts supplied by reference TRBV7-9 and TRBJ1-4, is DTGVSQNPRHKITKRGQNVTFRCDPISEHNRLYWYRQTLGQGPEFLTYFQNEAQLEKSRLLSDRFSAERPKGSFSTLEIQRTEQGDSAMYLCASSLTGFNEKLFFGSGTQLSVL.

The chain joins TRBV28 to TRBJ2-7; TRBD2 matches 8 bases. Losses at the gene ends were 6 bases for V and 9 bases for J; bases not matched to a gene: 10. Germline lookup yields CDR1 MDHEN and CDR2 SYDVKM. The CDR3 has 13 amino acids. The CDR3 sequence is CASSPGLEVGQYF. In nucleotides, the CDR3 is TGTGCCAGCAGCCCGGGACTAGAGGTAGGGCAGTACTTC.